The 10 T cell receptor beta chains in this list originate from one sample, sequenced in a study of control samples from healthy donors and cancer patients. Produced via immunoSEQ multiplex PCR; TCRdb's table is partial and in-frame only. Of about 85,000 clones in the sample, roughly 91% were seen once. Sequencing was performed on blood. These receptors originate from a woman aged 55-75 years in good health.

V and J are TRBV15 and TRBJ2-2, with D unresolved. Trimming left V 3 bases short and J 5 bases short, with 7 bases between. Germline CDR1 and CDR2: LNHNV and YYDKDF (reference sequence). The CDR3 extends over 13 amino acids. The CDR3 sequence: CATSRVRTGELFF. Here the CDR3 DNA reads TGTGCCACCAGCAGGGTCCGGACCGGGGAGCTGTTTTTT.

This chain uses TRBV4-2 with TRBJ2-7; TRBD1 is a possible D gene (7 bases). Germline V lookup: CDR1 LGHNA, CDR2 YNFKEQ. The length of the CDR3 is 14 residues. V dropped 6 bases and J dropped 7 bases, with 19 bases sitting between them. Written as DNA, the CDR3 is TGTGCCAGCAGTCAAATGGAGGGGGCGCATGAGCAGTACTTC. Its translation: CASSQMEGAHEQYF.

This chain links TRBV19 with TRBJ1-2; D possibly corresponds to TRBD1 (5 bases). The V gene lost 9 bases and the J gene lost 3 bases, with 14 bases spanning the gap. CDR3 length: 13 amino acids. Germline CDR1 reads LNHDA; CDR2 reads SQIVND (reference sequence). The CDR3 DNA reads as TGTGCCAGCCCTGGGGGGGTTCACTATGGCTACACCTTC. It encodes CASPGGVHYGYTF.

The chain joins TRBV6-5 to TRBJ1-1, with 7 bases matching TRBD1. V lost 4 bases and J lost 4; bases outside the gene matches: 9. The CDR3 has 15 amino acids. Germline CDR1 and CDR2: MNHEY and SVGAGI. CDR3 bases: TGTGCCAGCAGTTCAGCACGGGCAGGGGGCACTGAAGCTTTCTTT. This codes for CASSSARAGGTEAFF.

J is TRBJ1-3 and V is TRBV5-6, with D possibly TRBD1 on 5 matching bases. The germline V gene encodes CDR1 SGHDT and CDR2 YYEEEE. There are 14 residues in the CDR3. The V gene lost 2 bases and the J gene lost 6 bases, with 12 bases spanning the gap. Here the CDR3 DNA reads TGTGCCAGCAGCTTCCAGGGAAGGGTAAACACCATATATTTT. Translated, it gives CASSFQGRVNTIYF.

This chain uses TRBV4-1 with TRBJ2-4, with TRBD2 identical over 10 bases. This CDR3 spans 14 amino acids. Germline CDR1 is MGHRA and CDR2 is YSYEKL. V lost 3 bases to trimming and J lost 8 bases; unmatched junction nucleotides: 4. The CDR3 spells CASSHGLAADIQYF. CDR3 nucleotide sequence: TGCGCCAGCAGCCACGGACTAGCGGCTGACATTCAGTACTTC.

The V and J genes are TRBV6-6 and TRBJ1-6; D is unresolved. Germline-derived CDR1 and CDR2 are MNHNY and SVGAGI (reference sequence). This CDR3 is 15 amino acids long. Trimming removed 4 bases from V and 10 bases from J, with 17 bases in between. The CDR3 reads CASSSPGPAQSPLHF. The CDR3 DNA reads TGTGCCAGCAGTTCCCCCGGCCCAGCCCAATCACCCCTCCACTTT.

The CDR3 here is CASRPTGSGASGELFF. CDR3 sequence (DNA): TGCGCCAGCAGGCCGACCGGGAGCGGGGCTTCCGGGGAGCTGTTTTTT. The V call is TRBV5-1, the J call TRBJ2-2; TRBD2 matches 7 bases. The CDR3 runs 16 residues. Germline CDR1 SGHRS, CDR2 YFSETQ. V dropped 5 bases and J dropped 6; count of bases not matched to a gene: 13. Filled out from reference TRBV5-1 and TRBJ2-2, the complete variable domain reads KAGVTQTPRYLIKTRGQQVTLSCSPISGHRSVSWYQQTPGQGLQFLFEYFSETQRNKGNFPGRFSGRQFSNSRSEMNVSTLELGDSALYLCASRPTGSGASGELFFGEGSRLTVL.

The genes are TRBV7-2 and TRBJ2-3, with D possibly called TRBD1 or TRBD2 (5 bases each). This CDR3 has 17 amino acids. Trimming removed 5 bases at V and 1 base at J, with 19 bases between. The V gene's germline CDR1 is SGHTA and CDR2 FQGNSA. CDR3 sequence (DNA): TGTGCCAGCAGCCCCCAACGAGGGCAGGGCGGCACAGATACGCAGTATTTT. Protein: CASSPQRGQGGTDTQYF.

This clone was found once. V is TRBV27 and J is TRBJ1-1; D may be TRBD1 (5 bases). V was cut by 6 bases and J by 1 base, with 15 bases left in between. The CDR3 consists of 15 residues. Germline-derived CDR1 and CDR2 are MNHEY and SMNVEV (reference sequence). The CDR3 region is CASSPLGGTNTEAFF. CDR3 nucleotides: TGTGCCAGCAGCCCGCTGGGGGGAACGAACACTGAAGCTTTCTTT.